The 10 T cell receptor beta chains presented below share a single source sample, sequenced in a study of human T cells and chemical hapten exposure. Specified time point: patch test 1, 2 weeks after DPC sensitization. The treatment denotes: therapeutic diphenylcyclopropenone sensitization with weekly scalp DPC. TCRdb passed the RACE reads through MiXCR, listing each CDR3 protein once. The sample contains roughly 360,000 distinct CDR3 sequences, around 4.8% of which appear only once. The specimen comprised whole blood, sampled in connection with sensitization to the hapten diphenylcyclopropenone (DPC). The source is a woman aged 50 to 60 with alopecia areata. Some clones in this sample may be carry-over from other donors' samples.

This clonotype was detected only a few times. This chain uses TRBV6-5 with TRBJ2-1; 7 bases align to TRBD1. Germline CDR1 is MNHEY and CDR2 is SVGAGI. V shed 4 bases and J 0 bases; nucleotides not matched to a gene: 3. The CDR3 runs 15 residues. The CDR3 region is CASSSGTVSYNEQFF. CDR3 bases: TGTGCCAGCAGTTCCGGGACAGTCTCCTACAATGAGCAGTTCTTC.

This clonotype occurred many times. This chain connects TRBV6-2 or TRBV6-3 to TRBJ2-2; no clear D. This CDR3 spans 19 amino acids. CDR1 MNHEY and CDR2 SVGEGT come from the germline V gene. The germline V and J ends were trimmed by 3 bases and 2 bases, with 22 bases remaining between them. The CDR3 sequence is CASSYQVGRPDTNTGELFF. In DNA form, the CDR3 reads TGTGCCAGCAGTTATCAGGTCGGACGACCCGATACCAACACCGGGGAGCTGTTTTTT.

This clonotype was seen ten or more times. This chain links TRBV12-3 or TRBV12-4 with TRBJ1-4; D perhaps matches TRBD1 (5 bases). Trimming removed 3 bases from V and 7 bases from J, with 9 bases in between. This CDR3 is 13 amino acids long. The CDR3 DNA is TGTGCCAGCAGTTTTGCAGGGCGTGAAAAACTGTTTTTT. Encoded protein: CASSFAGREKLFF.

This clonotype was observed many times. The chain is built from TRBV7-9 and TRBJ1-2; D gene unclear. The CDR3 contains 15 residues. Germline assignment: CDR1 SEHNR and CDR2 FQNEAQ (reference sequence). V lost 3 bases to trimming and J lost 4 bases, with 15 bases between them. The CDR3 DNA is TGTGCCAGCAGCTTTGGACCGGGTTCACCCTATGGCTACACCTTC. This sequence encodes CASSFGPGSPYGYTF.

This clonotype was counted at least ten times. This chain uses TRBV6-5 with TRBJ2-6; 10 bases line up with TRBD1. Unmatched junction bases numbered 9, after V lost 4 bases and J lost 3 bases. CDR1 is MNHEY and CDR2 is SVGAGI in the germline V gene. This CDR3 has 18 amino acids. The CDR3 spells CASSLTGGQYGGANVLTF. CDR3 DNA: TGTGCCAGCAGTTTGACAGGGGGCCAGTATGGTGGGGCCAACGTCCTGACTTTC.

This rearrangement joins TRBV15 to TRBJ2-1; 9 nucleotides match TRBD1. The junction had 15 bases not matched to a gene; V was cut back by 3 bases and J by 0 bases. CDR3 length equals 20 residues. Germline CDR1 reads LNHNV; CDR2 reads YYDKDF (reference sequence). CDR3 DNA sequence: TGTGCCACCAGCAGCCTCATAGGTGGGACAGGGACCCCCTCCTACAATGAGCAGTTCTTC. Translating gives CATSSLIGGTGTPSYNEQFF.

This clonotype occurred a few times. This chain connects TRBV20-1 to TRBJ2-6; D gene uncertain. The germline V gene has CDR1 DFQATT and CDR2 SNEGSKA (reference sequence). The CDR3 extends over 18 amino acids. Trimming left V 0 bases short and J 2 bases short, with 17 bases between. CDR3 in amino acids: CSARDWGARFAGANVLTF. The CDR3 DNA reads TGCAGTGCTAGAGATTGGGGTGCTAGGTTCGCTGGGGCCAACGTCCTGACTTTC.

This clonotype was recorded at least ten times. The rearrangement uses TRBV7-9 and TRBJ2-1; D is unresolved. CDR3 length equals 15 residues. Trimming took off 5 bases at V and 4 bases at J, with 15 bases between the two ends. Germline CDR1 is SEHNR and CDR2 is FQNEAQ (reference sequence). CDR3 loop: CASSPLRGVYNEQFF. DNA of the CDR3: TGTGCCAGCAGCCCCCTGCGAGGAGTATACAATGAGCAGTTCTTC.

This clonotype has ten or more counts. CDR3 DNA: TGCGCCAGCAGCTTTATCGGAGGTGACACTGAAGCTTTCTTT. Its protein is CASSFIGGDTEAFF. This chain connects TRBV5-1 to TRBJ1-1, with unresolved D. Trimming removed 2 bases at V and 3 bases at J, with 11 bases between. Germline CDR1 reads SGHRS; CDR2 reads YFSETQ. This CDR3 comprises 14 residues.

This clonotype has ten or more counts. This rearrangement joins TRBV29-1 to TRBJ2-7; unclear D gene. The CDR3 sequence is 11 residues long. CDR1 SQVTM and CDR2 ANQGSEA come from the germline V gene. The V and J ends lost 4 bases and 7 bases respectively, with 11 bases between them. CDR3 in DNA: TGCAGCGTTGGATCATTCGGGGAGCAGTACTTC. It is translated as CSVGSFGEQYF.